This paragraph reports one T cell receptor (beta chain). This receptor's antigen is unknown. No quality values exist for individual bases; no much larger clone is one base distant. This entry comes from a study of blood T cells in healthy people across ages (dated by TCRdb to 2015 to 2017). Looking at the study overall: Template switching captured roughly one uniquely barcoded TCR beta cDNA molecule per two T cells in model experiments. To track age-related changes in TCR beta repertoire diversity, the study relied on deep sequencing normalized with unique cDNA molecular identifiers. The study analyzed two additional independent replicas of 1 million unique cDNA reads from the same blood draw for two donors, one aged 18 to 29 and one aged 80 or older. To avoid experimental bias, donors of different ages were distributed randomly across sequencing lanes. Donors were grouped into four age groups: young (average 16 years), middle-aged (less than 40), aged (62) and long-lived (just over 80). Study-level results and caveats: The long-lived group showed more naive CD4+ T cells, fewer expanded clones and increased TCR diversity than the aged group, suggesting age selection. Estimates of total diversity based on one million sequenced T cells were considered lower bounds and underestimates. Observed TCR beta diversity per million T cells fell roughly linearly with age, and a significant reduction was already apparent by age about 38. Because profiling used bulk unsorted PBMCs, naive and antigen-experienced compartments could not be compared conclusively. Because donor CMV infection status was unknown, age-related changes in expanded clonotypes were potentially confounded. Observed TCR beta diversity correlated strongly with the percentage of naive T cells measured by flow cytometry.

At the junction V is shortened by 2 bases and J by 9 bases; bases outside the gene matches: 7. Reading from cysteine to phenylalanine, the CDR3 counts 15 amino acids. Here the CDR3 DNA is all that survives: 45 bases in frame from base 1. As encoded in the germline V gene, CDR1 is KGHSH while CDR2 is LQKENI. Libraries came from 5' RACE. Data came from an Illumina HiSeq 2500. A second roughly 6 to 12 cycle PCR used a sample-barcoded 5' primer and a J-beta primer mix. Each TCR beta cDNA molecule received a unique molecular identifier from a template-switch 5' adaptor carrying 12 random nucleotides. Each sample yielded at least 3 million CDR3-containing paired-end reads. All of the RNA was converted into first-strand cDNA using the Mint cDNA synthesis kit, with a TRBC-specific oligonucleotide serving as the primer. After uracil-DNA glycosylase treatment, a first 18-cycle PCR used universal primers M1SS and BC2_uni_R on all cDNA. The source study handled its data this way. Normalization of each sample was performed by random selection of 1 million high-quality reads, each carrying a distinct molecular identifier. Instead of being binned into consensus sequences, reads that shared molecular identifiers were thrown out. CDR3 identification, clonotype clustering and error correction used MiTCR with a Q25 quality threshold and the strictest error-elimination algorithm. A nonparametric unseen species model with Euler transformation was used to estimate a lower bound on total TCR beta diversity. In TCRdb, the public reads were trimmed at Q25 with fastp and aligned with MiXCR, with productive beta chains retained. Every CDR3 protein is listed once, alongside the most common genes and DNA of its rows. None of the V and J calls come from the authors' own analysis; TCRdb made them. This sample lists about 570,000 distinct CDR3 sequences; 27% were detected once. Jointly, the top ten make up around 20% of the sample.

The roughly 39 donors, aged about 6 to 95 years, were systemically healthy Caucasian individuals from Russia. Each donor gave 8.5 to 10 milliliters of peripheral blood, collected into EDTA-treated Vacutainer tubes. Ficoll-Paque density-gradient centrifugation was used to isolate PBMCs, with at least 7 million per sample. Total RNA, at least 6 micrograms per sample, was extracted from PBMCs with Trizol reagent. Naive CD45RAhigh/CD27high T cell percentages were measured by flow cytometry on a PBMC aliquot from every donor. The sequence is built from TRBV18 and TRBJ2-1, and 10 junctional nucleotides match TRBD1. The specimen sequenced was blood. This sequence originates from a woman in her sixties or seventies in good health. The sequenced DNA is TGTGCCAGCTCACCAACGGGACAGGGGCAGGGTGAGCAGTTCTTC. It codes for CASSPTGQGQGEQFF. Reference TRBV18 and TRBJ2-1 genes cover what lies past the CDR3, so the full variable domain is NAGVMQNPRHLVRRRGQEARLRCSPMKGHSHVYWYRQLPEEGLKFMVYLQKENIIDESGMPKERFSAEFPKEGPSILRIQQVVRGDSAAYFCASSPTGQGQGEQFFGPGTRLTVL.